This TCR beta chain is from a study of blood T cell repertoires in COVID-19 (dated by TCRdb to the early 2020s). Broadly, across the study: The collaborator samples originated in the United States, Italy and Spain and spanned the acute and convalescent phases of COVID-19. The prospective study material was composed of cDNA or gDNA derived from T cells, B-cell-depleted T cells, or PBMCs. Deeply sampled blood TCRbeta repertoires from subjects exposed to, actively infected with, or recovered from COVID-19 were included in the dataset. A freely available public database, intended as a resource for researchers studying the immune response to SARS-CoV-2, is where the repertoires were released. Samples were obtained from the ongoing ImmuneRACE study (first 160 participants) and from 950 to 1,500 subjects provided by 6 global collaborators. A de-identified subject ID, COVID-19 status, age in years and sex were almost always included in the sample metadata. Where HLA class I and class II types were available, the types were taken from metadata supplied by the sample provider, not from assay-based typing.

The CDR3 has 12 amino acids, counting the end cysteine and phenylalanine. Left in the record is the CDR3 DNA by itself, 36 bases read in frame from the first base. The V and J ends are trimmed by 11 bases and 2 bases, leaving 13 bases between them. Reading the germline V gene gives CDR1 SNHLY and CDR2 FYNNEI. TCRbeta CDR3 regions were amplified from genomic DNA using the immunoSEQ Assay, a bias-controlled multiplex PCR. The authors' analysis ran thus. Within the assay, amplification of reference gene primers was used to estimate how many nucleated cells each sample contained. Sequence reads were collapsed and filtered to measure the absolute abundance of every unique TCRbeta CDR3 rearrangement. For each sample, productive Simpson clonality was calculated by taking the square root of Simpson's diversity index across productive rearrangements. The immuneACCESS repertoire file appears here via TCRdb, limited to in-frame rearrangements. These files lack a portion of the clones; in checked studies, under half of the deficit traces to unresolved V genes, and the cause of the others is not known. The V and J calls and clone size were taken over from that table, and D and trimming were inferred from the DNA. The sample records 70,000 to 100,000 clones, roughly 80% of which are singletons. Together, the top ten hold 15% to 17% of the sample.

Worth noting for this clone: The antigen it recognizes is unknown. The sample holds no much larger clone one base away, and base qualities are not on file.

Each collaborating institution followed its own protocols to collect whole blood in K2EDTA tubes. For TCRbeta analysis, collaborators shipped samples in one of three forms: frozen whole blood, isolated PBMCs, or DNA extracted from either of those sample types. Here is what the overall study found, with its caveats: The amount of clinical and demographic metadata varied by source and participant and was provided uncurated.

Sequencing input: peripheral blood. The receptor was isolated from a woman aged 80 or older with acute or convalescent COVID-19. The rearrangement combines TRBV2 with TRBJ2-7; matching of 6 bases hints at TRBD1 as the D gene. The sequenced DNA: TGTGCCGCAACAGGGACGACCTACGAGCAGTACTTC. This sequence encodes CAATGTTYEQYF.